This T cell receptor beta chain was identified during a study of T cell responses to AZD1222 COVID-19 vaccine. Study observations and caveats: Donors were mostly white British, more females; clonal diversity possibly underestimated. Baseline serology detected seropositivity in only five or six AZD1222 recipients. Unmutated regions of variants are reportedly targeted by nearly half of spike-specific TCRs.

Produced via immunoSEQ multiplex PCR; TCRdb's table is partial and in-frame only. This table holds over 120,000 clones, around 84% found once. The CDR3 is 12 amino acids. Looked up from germline, CDR1 is MGHDK and CDR2 is SYGVNS. Trimming pared 5 bases from V and 4 bases from J, leaving 3 bases between. About this clone itself: The antigen is unknown.

The TCR originated in an adult who received the AZD1222 COVID-19 vaccine. The V call is TRBV25-1, the J call TRBJ2-6, with D hard to call. This sample comprised peripheral blood, obtained 28 days after the second AZD1222 dose. CDR3 residues: CASSTGANVLTF. The CDR3 nucleotides are TGTGCCAGCAGTACCGGGGCCAACGTCCTGACTTTC.